The next 24 T cell receptor beta chains were all read from a single sample in a study of cytomegalovirus exposure and HLA in healthy donors. A multiplex PCR was run with 60 Vbeta primers and 13 Jbeta primers. Generated by immunoSEQ multiplex PCR, the TCRdb table keeps only in-frame clones and is missing some. The sample gives 270,000 or so clones, 75% to 90% of which show up once; approximately 4.3% is in the top ten. Sequencing input: PBMCs. The source of these receptors is a middle-aged man in good health and CMV-seropositive.

The chain is built from TRBV7-9 and TRBJ2-1; D is possibly TRBD1 (7 bases). In germline, CDR1 is SEHNR, CDR2 FQNEAQ (reference sequence). V lost 5 bases to trimming and J lost 10 bases, with 18 bases between them. The CDR3 has 14 residues. CDR3 in DNA: TGTGCCAGCAGCCGGGGGACAGAACTAAGGGAGCAGTTCTTC. It translates to CASSRGTELREQFF.

The chain links TRBV10-1 to TRBJ2-1; 13 bases agree with TRBD2. CDR3 length equals 17 residues. The germline gives CDR1 WNHNN, CDR2 SYGVQD (reference sequence). V lost 4 bases, J lost 8 bases, and 11 bases stayed unmatched. The CDR3 coding sequence is TGCGCCAGCAGTGGGACGAGGACTAGCGGGGGACCGTATGAGCAGTTCTTC. Its protein is CASSGTRTSGGPYEQFF.

This sequence joins TRBV18 and TRBJ1-5; 7 nucleotides align to TRBD1. Germline V gene lookup returns CDR1 KGHSH and CDR2 LQKENI. The CDR3 length is 12 residues. V lost 5 bases to trimming and J lost 7 bases; unmatched junction nucleotides: 2. As DNA, the CDR3 is TGTGCCAGCTCAACCAGGGGGCAGCCCCAGCATTTT. As protein: CASSTRGQPQHF.

The chain is built from TRBV4-1 and TRBJ2-5; D is ambiguous. The closer fit of TRBJ2-7 to the DNA end suggests the J call may be wrong. The germline V gene has CDR1 MGHRA and CDR2 YSYEKL. The CDR3 sequence is 11 residues long. CDR3 sequence: CASSQAYEQYF. CDR3 sequence (DNA): TGCGCCAGCAGCCAAGCGTACGAGCAGTACTTC.

This clone was seen a single time. The gene calls are TRBV6-6 and TRBJ1-1, with 7 bases matching TRBD1. Looked up from germline, CDR1 is MNHNY and CDR2 is SVGAGI (reference sequence). The CDR3 runs 16 residues. V trimming: 2 bases; J trimming: 4 bases; junction bases outside the gene matches: 10. The CDR3 loop reads CASSYRELGDSTEAFF. The CDR3 DNA is TGTGCCAGCAGTTACCGAGAACTCGGGGACAGCACTGAAGCTTTCTTT.

The J gene is TRBJ2-7, the V gene TRBV10-3, with 10 bases lining up with TRBD2. The trim removed 11 bases at V and 0 bases at J, leaving 4 bases unmatched. This CDR3 region has 13 residues. CDR1 ENHRY and CDR2 SYGVKD come from the germline V gene. This CDR3 reads CASTSGSSYEQYF. CDR3 bases: TGTGCCTCGACTAGCGGGTCCTCCTACGAGCAGTACTTC.

The V call is TRBV7-3, the J call TRBJ2-7; D uncertain. The CDR3 is 13 residues long. The germline gives CDR1 SGHTA, CDR2 FQGTGA. Trimming took 1 base from V and 6 from J, leaving 10 bases between them. CDR3 residues: CASSLNLVGEQYF. CDR3 in DNA: TGTGCCAGCAGCTTAAATTTAGTTGGCGAGCAGTACTTC.

The rearrangement links TRBV28 to TRBJ2-1; 12 nucleotides agree with TRBD2. Germline loops: CDR1 MDHEN, CDR2 SYDVKM. There are 15 residues in the CDR3. V lost 6 bases and J lost 7; bases outside the gene matches: 7. The CDR3 reads CASRQRLAGANEQFF. As DNA, the CDR3 is TGTGCCAGCAGGCAAAGACTAGCGGGAGCAAATGAGCAGTTCTTC.

This clone occurred a few times. V gene TRBV4-3 combines with J gene TRBJ1-1; 7 positions agree with TRBD1. CDR1 is LGHNA and CDR2 is YSLEER in the germline V gene. The CDR3 spans 13 residues. The trim removed 3 bases at V and 4 bases at J, leaving 2 bases unmatched. For the CDR3, the DNA is TGCGCCAGCAGCCAGTCAGGGGGCACTGAAGCTTTCTTT. Translation: CASSQSGGTEAFF.

The chain combines TRBV7-9 with TRBJ2-7; D is unclear. This CDR3 is built from 14 residues. Germline V gives CDR1 SEHNR, CDR2 FQNEAQ (reference sequence). V lost 0 bases and J 6 bases, leaving 12 bases between the germline ends. The CDR3 here is CASSLAFTVREQYF. The CDR3 coding sequence is TGTGCCAGCAGCTTAGCGTTCACGGTTCGCGAGCAGTACTTC.

The chain combines TRBV7-2 with TRBJ2-1; 9 nucleotides match TRBD2. CDR3 length equals 13 residues. CDR1 and CDR2 from the germline V gene are SGHTA and FQGNSA. V trimming: 8 bases; J trimming: 7 bases; junction bases outside the gene matches: 6. The CDR3 bases are TGTGCCAGCCTCGGACTAGCGAAGAATGAGCAGTTCTTC. Amino acids: CASLGLAKNEQFF.

The V gene is TRBV5-1, the J gene TRBJ2-3; 15 bases match TRBD2. CDR3 length: 17 amino acids. Germline CDR1 SGHRS, CDR2 YFSETQ. After removal of 4 bases from V and 0 bases from J, the junction contained 3 bases not matched to a gene. CDR3 DNA sequence: TGCGCCAGCAGCGGGGGGACTAGCGGGAGGAGCACAGATACGCAGTATTTT. It yields the protein CASSGGTSGRSTDTQYF.

The rearrangement joins TRBV12-5 to TRBJ2-3; D is unclear. Germline CDR1 reads LGHNT; CDR2 reads FRNRAP. Trimming took 7 bases from V and 6 from J, leaving 11 bases between them. This CDR3 comprises 12 residues. The CDR3 coding sequence is TGTGCTAGTGCCGATCACACGGATACGCAGTATTTT. The encoded protein is CASADHTDTQYF. Together with reference TRBV12-5 and TRBJ2-3, the CDR3 gives the full variable domain: DARVTQTPRHKVTEMGQEVTMRCQPILGHNTVFWYRQTMMQGLELLAYFRNRAPLDDSGMPKDRFSAEMPDATLATLKIQPSEPRDSAVYFCASADHTDTQYFGPGTRLTVL.

This sequence joins TRBV25-1 and TRBJ2-5; 9 bases align to TRBD2. The germline V gene encodes CDR1 MGHDK and CDR2 SYGVNS. After removal of 8 bases from V and 7 bases from J, the junction contained 14 bases not matched to a gene. The CDR3 length is 15 residues. The CDR3 spells CASLDGFSGSGTQYF. CDR3 sequence (DNA): TGTGCCAGCCTTGACGGTTTTAGCGGGAGTGGGACCCAGTACTTC.

J is TRBJ2-3 and V is TRBV7-2; no definite D call. The CDR3 has 13 residues. The V end was cut by 4 bases, the J end by 8 bases, with 13 bases between. Germline V gene sequence: CDR1 SGHTA, CDR2 FQGNSA. Here the CDR3 reads CASSSGGVGTQYF. DNA of the CDR3: TGTGCCAGCAGCTCCGGTGGAGTCGGTACGCAGTATTTT.

J is TRBJ2-1 and V is TRBV10-3, with 11 positions matching TRBD2. Germline assignment: CDR1 ENHRY and CDR2 SYGVKD. V lost 10 bases and J lost 5; bases outside the gene matches: 7. The CDR3 runs to 14 residues. DNA for the CDR3: TGTGCCACCTCGGGACTAGCGGAAGACAATGAGCAGTTCTTC. Encoded protein: CATSGLAEDNEQFF.

CDR3 residues: CASRLAGATDTQYF. The CDR3 nucleotides are TGTGCCAGCAGGTTAGCGGGAGCCACAGATACGCAGTATTTT. V is TRBV6-6 and J is TRBJ2-3; 9 bases are shared with TRBD2. There are 14 residues in the CDR3. V lost 6 bases and J lost 2; bases outside the gene matches: 3. From germline, CDR1 is MNHNY and CDR2 SVGAGI (reference sequence).

V usage is TRBV10-3 and J usage is TRBJ2-1; D remains ambiguous. The germline V gene encodes CDR1 ENHRY and CDR2 SYGVKD. The V end lost 5 bases, the J end lost 4 bases, and 6 bases lay between the germline ends. The CDR3 is 12 residues long. CDR3 coding DNA: TGTGCCATCAGTTCCGAGTACAATGAGCAGTTCTTC. Translating it yields CAISSEYNEQFF.

This clone was recorded only once. The rearrangement uses TRBV7-8 and TRBJ2-5; D call uncertain. CDR1 SGHVS and CDR2 FQNEAQ come from the germline V gene. This CDR3 spans 16 amino acids. The V end lost 4 bases, the J end lost 7 bases, and 22 bases lay between the germline ends. The CDR3 region has the DNA TGTGCCAGCAGCTACCCTAGGCTGGATCCAAGAGGGACCCAGTACTTC. Translation: CASSYPRLDPRGTQYF. Drawing the rest from reference TRBV7-8 and TRBJ2-5, the complete variable domain is GAGVSQSPRYKVAKRGQDVALRCDPISGHVSLFWYQQALGQGPEFLTYFQNEAQLDKSGLPSDRFFAERPEGSVSTLKIQRTQQEDSAVYLCASSYPRLDPRGTQYFGPGTRLLVL.

This clone was observed a handful of times. The chain combines TRBV7-9 with TRBJ1-4; D is unresolved. In germline, CDR1 is SEHNR, CDR2 FQNEAQ (reference sequence). V lost 4 bases and J 5 bases, leaving 11 bases between the germline ends. The CDR3 spans 14 residues. DNA for the CDR3: TGTGCCAGCAGCTATGGAGACGGGAATGAAAAACTGTTTTTT. Amino acids: CASSYGDGNEKLFF.

V gene TRBV6-5 combines with J gene TRBJ1-6; 8 positions match TRBD1. The CDR3 totals 14 residues. The trim removed 6 bases at V and 6 bases at J, leaving 4 bases unmatched. Looked up from germline, CDR1 is MNHEY and CDR2 is SVGAGI. This CDR3 is CASSRTGINSPLHF. In DNA, the CDR3 is TGTGCCAGCAGCCGGACAGGGATTAATTCACCCCTCCACTTT.

V usage is TRBV7-9 and J usage is TRBJ2-2, with TRBD1 matching over 8 bases. This CDR3 has 13 amino acids. V was clipped by 4 bases and J by 6 bases; unmatched bases: 1. Germline V CDR1 and CDR2: SEHNR, FQNEAQ (reference sequence). CDR3 in DNA: TGTGCCAGCAGCTCACAGGGGGCCGGGGAGCTGTTTTTT. It encodes CASSSQGAGELFF.

The genes are TRBV28 and TRBJ2-3, with D maybe TRBD1 (6 bases). V lost 4 bases, J lost 1 base, and 12 bases lay in between. The CDR3 spans 15 residues. In germline, CDR1 is MDHEN, CDR2 SYDVKM. DNA of the CDR3: TGTGCCAGCAGTTCACAGGGATTGGGCACAGATACGCAGTATTTT. This gives the protein CASSSQGLGTDTQYF.

The chain joins TRBV27 to TRBJ2-7, with 8 bases aligning to TRBD1. CDR1 is MNHEY and CDR2 is SMNVEV in the germline V gene (reference sequence). V lost 1 base and J lost 5; bases outside the gene matches: 10. This CDR3 comprises 16 residues. The CDR3 reads CASSLFRSTGVNEQYF. The CDR3 DNA follows: TGTGCCAGCAGTTTATTTCGCTCGACAGGGGTGAACGAGCAGTACTTC.